The clone carrying this T cell receptor (beta chain) was counted ten times or more. Extraction of PBMCs used roughly 9.6 ml of fresh peripheral blood. The data belong to a study of T cells in Graves' hyperthyroidism and ophthalmopathy. Germline-derived CDR1 and CDR2 are DFQATT and SNEGSKA (reference sequence). V dropped 3 bases and J dropped 0; count of bases not matched to a gene: 4. This CDR3 is built from 14 residues. From RNA transcripts, TCR beta CDR3 regions were amplified. Researchers ran a first-round RT-PCR on the TCR CDR3 using the HTBI primer set. TCRdb reprocessed the multiplex PCR reads with MiXCR, giving one entry per CDR3 protein. The repertoire includes around 350,000 distinct CDR3 sequences, roughly 17% of them detected once, and around a third sits in the top ten.

Sequencing was done on a sample of blood. The origin of this receptor is a woman between 25 and 40 years old with Graves' hyperthyroidism that later progressed to Graves' ophthalmopathy. The genes are TRBV20-1 and TRBJ2-7, with 8 nucleotides matching TRBD2. The CDR3, as DNA: TGCAGTGCTAGGACGACTAGCGTCTCCTACGAGCAGTACTTC. Translated, it gives CSARTTSVSYEQYF.